This is a list of T cell receptor beta chains from one sample in a study of blood T cell repertoires in COVID-19. Sequenced by immunoSEQ multiplex PCR; TCRdb stores in-frame clones only, minus some. The repertoire holds 200,000 to 250,000 clones, with roughly 80% as singletons. Sequencing used peripheral blood. The receptors here all came from a man aged 25 to 45 with active or convalescent COVID-19. The CDR3 runs from the conserved cysteine through the conserved F or W. D genes are given only for firm matches. Size values are once, few and many counts, or a class for expanded clones, and some rows have none.

TRBV2	.	.	TRBJ1-6	CASSEQGENSPLHF	TGTGCCAGCAGTGAGCAGGGTGAGAATTCACCCCTCCACTTT
TRBV12-2	.	.	TRBJ1-1	CASRLAPTQATEAFF	TGTGCAAGTCGCTTAGCGCCCACCCAAGCCACTGAAGCTTTCTTT
TRBV30	.	.	TRBJ1-1	CAWNAGTTRGEAFF	TGTGCCTGGAACGCCGGGACTACGAGGGGCGAAGCTTTCTTT
TRBV15	once	.	TRBJ1-1	CATSAGLLDTEAFF	TGTGCCACCAGCGCTGGACTGCTGGACACTGAAGCTTTCTTT
TRBV5-4	.	TRBD1	TRBJ2-1	CASIGGQGGYNEQFF	TGTGCCAGTATCGGGGGACAGGGAGGCTACAATGAGCAGTTCTTC
TRBV14	.	.	TRBJ1-1	CASSPRQVKNTEAFF	TGTGCCAGCAGCCCCCGACAGGTCAAGAACACTGAAGCTTTCTTT
TRBV5-6	.	TRBD1	TRBJ1-4	CASSLTGVYGEKLFF	TGTGCCAGCAGTCTTACAGGGGTCTACGGTGAAAAACTGTTTTTT
TRBV18	.	TRBD2	TRBJ2-2	CASSRLAGTNTGELFF	TGTGCCAGCTCACGGCTAGCGGGGACCAACACCGGGGAGCTGTTTTTT
TRBV5-4	.	.	TRBJ2-3	CASSLREPDTQYF	TGTGCCAGCAGCTTGCGGGAACCAGATACGCAGTATTTT
TRBV19	.	TRBD2	TRBJ2-1	CASARLAGNEQFF	TGTGCCAGCGCCCGACTAGCGGGTAATGAGCAGTTCTTC
TRBV7-9	.	.	TRBJ2-2	CASSSQGTGELFF	TGTGCCAGCAGCAGCCAGGGGACCGGGGAGCTGTTTTTT
TRBV10-2	.	TRBD1	TRBJ2-7	CASRTGTGSYEQYF	TGCGCCAGCAGGACGGGGACAGGTTCCTACGAGCAGTACTTC
TRBV9	.	TRBD1	TRBJ1-3	CASSAVSQGIGNTIYF	TGTGCCAGCAGCGCCGTGTCACAGGGGATTGGAAACACCATATATTTT
TRBV4-1	few	.	TRBJ2-7	CASSQDFQGRWEQYF	TGCGCCAGCAGCCAAGATTTTCAGGGCAGGTGGGAGCAGTACTTC
TRBV20-1	.	.	TRBJ2-7	CSASSGHLAYEQYF	TGCAGTGCTAGTTCAGGGCATTTGGCCTACGAGCAGTACTTC
TRBV7-8	.	.	TRBJ1-1	CASSSRQVGTEAFF	TGTGCCAGCAGCTCTAGACAGGTGGGGACTGAAGCTTTCTTT
TRBV12-3/TRBV12-4	.	.	TRBJ1-4	CASSSGEGEKLFF	TGTGCCAGCAGCTCCGGGGAGGGTGAAAAACTGTTTTTT
TRBV24-1	.	TRBD1	TRBJ2-7	CATQGQGAGEQYF	TGTGCCACCCAGGGACAGGGGGCTGGAGAGCAGTACTTC
TRBV2	.	.	TRBJ2-2	CASLTRNTGELFF	TGTGCCAGCCTCACAAGGAACACCGGGGAGCTGTTTTTT
TRBV12-3/TRBV12-4	.	.	TRBJ1-2	CAIRQVSAYGYTF	TGTGCCATCAGACAGGTTTCTGCTTATGGCTACACCTTC
TRBV9	.	.	TRBJ2-3	CASSPTAADTQYF	TGTGCCAGCAGCCCGACAGCCGCAGATACGCAGTATTTT
TRBV5-4	few	.	TRBJ1-2	CASSLVRGGGPESRYGYTF	TGTGCCAGCAGCTTGGTCCGGGGAGGGGGGCCCGAGTCGAGGTATGGCTACACCTTC
TRBV6-5	once	.	TRBJ2-3	CASRLQGGTDTQYF	TGTGCCAGCAGGTTACAGGGAGGCACAGATACGCAGTATTTT
TRBV20-1	.	.	TRBJ1-5	CSASTGVNQPQHF	TGCAGTGCTAGTACGGGGGTGAATCAGCCCCAGCATTTT
TRBV5-1	.	.	TRBJ1-5	CASSPGEHSNQPQHF	TGCGCCAGCAGCCCAGGGGAACATAGCAATCAGCCCCAGCATTTT
TRBV7-9	.	.	TRBJ1-4	CASTQDQNEKLFF	TGTGCCAGCACCCAGGATCAAAATGAAAAACTGTTTTTT
TRBV24-1	.	.	TRBJ1-1	CATSAATGANTEAFF	TGTGCCACCAGTGCCGCGACAGGAGCTAACACTGAAGCTTTCTTT
TRBV29-1	.	.	TRBJ2-5	CSVDPSGETQYF	TGCAGCGTTGACCCCAGCGGAGAGACCCAGTACTTC
TRBV9	few	.	TRBJ1-3	CASSVDRTAGNTIYF	TGTGCCAGCAGCGTAGACAGGACCGCTGGAAACACCATATATTTT
TRBV2	.	.	TRBJ2-6	CASSEDSVGANVLTF	TGTGCCAGCAGTGAAGATTCGGTGGGGGCCAACGTCCTGACTTTC
TRBV19	.	TRBD2	TRBJ2-2	CATTSGRGGELFF	TGTGCCACCACTAGCGGGAGGGGCGGGGAGCTGTTTTTT
TRBV6-5	.	TRBD1	TRBJ1-2	CASRTVQGAHEGYTF	TGTGCCAGCAGAACGGTGCAGGGGGCGCATGAAGGCTACACCTTC
TRBV27	.	TRBD1	TRBJ2-3	CASSYWDRSTDTQYF	TGTGCCAGCAGTTATTGGGACAGATCCACAGATACGCAGTATTTT
TRBV7-8	.	.	TRBJ1-3	CASSLGLGAVGNTIYF	TGTGCCAGCAGCTTAGGACTGGGGGCAGTTGGAAACACCATATATTTT
TRBV7-9	.	TRBD2	TRBJ2-5	CASRHSPGTTRETQYF	TGTGCCAGCAGACATTCCCCCGGGACTACCAGGGAGACCCAGTACTTC